This TCR beta chain derives from a study of blood T cells in healthy people across ages. A second PCR of roughly 7 to 11 cycles used a sample-barcoded 5' primer and a J-beta primer mix. TCRdb called the 5' RACE reads again in MiXCR, with one record for every CDR3 protein. The table includes over 500,000 distinct CDR3 sequences, roughly half detected once. Looked up from germline, CDR1 is MDHEN and CDR2 is SYDVKM. The CDR3 spans 15 residues. V lost 2 bases, J lost 9 bases, and 17 bases lay in between. The sequence was obtained from a woman of 80 years or more in good health. The V call is TRBV28, the J call TRBJ2-1, with D perhaps given as TRBD1 or TRBD2 (6 bases each). What was sequenced was blood. CDR3 in amino acids: CASSLGGSGACEQFF. Written as DNA, the CDR3 is TGTGCCAGCAGTTTAGGGGGGTCGGGGGCATGTGAGCAGTTCTTC.